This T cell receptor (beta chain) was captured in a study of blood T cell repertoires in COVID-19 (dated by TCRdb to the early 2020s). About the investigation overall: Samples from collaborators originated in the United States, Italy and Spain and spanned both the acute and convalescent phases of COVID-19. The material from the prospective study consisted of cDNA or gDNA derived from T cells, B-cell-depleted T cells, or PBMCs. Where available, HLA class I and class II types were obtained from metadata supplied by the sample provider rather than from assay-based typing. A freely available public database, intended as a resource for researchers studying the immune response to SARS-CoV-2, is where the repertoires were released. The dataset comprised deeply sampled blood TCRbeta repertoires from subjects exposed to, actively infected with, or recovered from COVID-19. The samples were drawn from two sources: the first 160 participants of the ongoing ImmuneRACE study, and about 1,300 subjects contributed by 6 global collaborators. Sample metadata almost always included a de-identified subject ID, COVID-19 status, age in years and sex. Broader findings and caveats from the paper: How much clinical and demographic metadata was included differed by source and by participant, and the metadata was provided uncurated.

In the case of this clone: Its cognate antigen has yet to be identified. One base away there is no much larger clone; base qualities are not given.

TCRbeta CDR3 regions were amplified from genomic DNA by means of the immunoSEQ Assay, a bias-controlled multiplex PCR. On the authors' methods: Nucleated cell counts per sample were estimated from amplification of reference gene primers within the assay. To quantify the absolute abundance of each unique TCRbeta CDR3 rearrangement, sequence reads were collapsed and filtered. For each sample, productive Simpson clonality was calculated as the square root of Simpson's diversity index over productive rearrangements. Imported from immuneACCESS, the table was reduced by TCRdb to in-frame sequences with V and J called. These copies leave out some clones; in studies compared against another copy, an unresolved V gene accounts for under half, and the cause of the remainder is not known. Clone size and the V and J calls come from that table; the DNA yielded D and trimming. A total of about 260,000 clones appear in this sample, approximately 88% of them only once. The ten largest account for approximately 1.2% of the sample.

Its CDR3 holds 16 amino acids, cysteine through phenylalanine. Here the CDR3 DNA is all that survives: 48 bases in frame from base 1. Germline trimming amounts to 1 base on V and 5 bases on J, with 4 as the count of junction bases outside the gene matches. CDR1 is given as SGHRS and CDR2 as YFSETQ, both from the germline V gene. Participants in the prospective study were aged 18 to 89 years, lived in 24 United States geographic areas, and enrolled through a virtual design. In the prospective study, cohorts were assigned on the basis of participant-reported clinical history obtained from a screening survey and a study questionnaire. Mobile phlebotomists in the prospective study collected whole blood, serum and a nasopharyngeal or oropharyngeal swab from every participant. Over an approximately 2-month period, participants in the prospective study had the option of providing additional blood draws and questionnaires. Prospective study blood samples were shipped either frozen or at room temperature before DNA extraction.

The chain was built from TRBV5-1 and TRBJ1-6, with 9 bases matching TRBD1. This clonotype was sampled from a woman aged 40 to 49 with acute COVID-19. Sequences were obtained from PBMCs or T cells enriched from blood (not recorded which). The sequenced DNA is TGCGCCAGCAGCTTGCTGGGACAGGGAGATAATTCACCCCTCCACTTT. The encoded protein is CASSLLGQGDNSPLHF.